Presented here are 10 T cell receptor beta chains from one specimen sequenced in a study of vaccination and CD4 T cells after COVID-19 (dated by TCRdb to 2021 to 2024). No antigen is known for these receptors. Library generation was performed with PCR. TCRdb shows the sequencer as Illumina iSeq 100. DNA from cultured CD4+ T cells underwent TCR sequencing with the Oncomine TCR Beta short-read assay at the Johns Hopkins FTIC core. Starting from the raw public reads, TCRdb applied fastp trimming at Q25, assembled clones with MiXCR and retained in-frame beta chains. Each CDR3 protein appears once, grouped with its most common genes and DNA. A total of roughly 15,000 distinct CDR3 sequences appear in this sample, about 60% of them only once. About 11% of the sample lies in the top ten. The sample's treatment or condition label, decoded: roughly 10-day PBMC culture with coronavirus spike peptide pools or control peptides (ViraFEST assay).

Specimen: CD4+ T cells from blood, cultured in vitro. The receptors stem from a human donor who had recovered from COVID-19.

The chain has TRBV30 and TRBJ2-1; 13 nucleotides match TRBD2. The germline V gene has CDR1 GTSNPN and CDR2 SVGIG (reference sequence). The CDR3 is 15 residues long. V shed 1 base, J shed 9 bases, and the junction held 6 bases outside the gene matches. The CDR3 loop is CAWSAGLAGAGEQFF. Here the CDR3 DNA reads TGTGCCTGGAGTGCTGGACTAGCGGGAGCTGGTGAGCAGTTCTTC.

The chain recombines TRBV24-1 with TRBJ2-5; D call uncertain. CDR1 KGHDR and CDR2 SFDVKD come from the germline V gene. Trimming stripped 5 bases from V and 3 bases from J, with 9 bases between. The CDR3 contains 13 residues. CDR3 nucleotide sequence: TGTGCCACCAGTGCCGTATCGAAAGAGACCCAGTACTTC. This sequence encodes CATSAVSKETQYF.

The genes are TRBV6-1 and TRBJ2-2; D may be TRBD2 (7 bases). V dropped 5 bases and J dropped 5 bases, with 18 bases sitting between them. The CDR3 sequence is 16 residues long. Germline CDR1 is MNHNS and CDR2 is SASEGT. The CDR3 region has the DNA TGTGCCAGCAGTCACCTACGGGGAGGGGGGACCGGGGAGCTGTTTTTT. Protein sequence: CASSHLRGGGTGELFF.

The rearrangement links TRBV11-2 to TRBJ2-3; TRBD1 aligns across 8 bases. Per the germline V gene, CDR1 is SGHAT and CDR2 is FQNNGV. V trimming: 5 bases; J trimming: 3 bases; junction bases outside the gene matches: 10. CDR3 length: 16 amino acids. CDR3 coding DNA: TGTGCCAGCAGCCCACAACGTACAGGGGGGACAGATACGCAGTATTTT. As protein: CASSPQRTGGTDTQYF.

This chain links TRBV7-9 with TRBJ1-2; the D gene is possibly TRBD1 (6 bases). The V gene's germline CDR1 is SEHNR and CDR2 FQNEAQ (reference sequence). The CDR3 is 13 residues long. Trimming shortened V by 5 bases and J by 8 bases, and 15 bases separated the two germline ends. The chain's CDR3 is CASSPTTGRGYTF. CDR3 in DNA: TGTGCCAGCAGCCCAACGACAGGAAGGGGCTACACCTTC.

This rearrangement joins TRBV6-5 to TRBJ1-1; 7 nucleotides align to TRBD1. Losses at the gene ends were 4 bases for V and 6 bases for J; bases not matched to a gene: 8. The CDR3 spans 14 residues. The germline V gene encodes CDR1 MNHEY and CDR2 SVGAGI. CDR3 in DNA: TGTGCCAGCAGTTTCTCAAGCGGGACAGCTGAAGCTTTCTTT. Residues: CASSFSSGTAEAFF.

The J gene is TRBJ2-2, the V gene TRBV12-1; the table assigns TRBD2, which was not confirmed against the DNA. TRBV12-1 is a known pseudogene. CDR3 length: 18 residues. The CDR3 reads CASSDKDGNSGNTGELFF. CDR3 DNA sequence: TGTGCCAGCAGCGATAAGGACGGGAACAGCGGAAACACCGGGGAGCTGTTTTTT.

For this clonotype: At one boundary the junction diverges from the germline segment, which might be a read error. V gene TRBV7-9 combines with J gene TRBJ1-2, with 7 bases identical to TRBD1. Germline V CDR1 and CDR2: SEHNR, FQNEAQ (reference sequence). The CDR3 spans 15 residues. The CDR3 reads CASSPWDSPNYGYAF. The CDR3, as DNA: TGTGCCAGCAGCCCGTGGGACAGCCCTAACTATGGCTACGCCTTC.

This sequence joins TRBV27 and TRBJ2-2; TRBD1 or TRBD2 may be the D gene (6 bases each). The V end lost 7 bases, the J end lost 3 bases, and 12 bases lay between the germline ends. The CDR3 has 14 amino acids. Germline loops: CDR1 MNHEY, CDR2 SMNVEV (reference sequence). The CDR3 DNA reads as TGTGCCAGCACGGGGGCAGGATACACCGGGGAGCTGTTTTTT. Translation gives CASTGAGYTGELFF.

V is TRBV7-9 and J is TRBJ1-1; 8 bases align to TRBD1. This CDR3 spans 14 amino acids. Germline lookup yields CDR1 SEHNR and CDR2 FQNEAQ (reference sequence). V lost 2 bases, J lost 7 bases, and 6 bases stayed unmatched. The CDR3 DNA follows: TGTGCCAGCAGCTTACGACAGGGGCAGGTTGAAGCTTTCTTT. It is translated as CASSLRQGQVEAFF.